This T cell receptor (beta chain) was sequenced in a study of OX40 agonist ivuxolimab in advanced cancers. About the research overall: Every 2 weeks, patients received ivuxolimab intravenously, dosed at 0.01 to 10 mg/kg.

Points from the study as a whole: Clonal expansion in partial responders at 0.1-3.0 mg/kg ranked among the lowest. Expanded clones belonging to CD8+ T cells outnumbered, on average, those of CD4+.

The length of the CDR3 is 14 residues. Trimming cost V 1 base and J 3 bases, with 9 bases left between them. CDR1 and CDR2 from the germline V gene are SEHNR and FQNEAQ (reference sequence). As regards this clone: Its target is not known. The sample contains more than one DNA sequence encoding this CDR3.

The repertoire was sequenced with immunoSEQ multiplex PCR; TCRdb's copy has only in-frame clones and lacks some. The sample lists around 70,000 clones, 80% to 90% occurring once. V is TRBV7-9 and J is TRBJ1-2, with TRBD1 as a possible D gene (5 bases). This sample comprised CD4+ or CD8+ T cells sorted from blood, obtained in a trial of the OX40 agonist ivuxolimab. The receptor was isolated from an adult with an advanced solid tumor such as melanoma, head and neck, liver or kidney cancer. Here the CDR3 DNA reads TGTGCCAGCAGCTTAGGTGGGGCGGACTATGGCTACACCTTC. Amino acids: CASSLGGADYGYTF.